Below, 5 T cell receptor beta chains from the same sample are listed, as sequenced in a study of shared clonotypes between healthy human individuals. Profiled with immunoSEQ multiplex PCR; TCRdb holds only in-frame clones, not every one. The data show 2 million to 2.5 million clones, around 95% seen once. The sequenced material came from naive CD4+ T cells sorted from blood. Subset meaning: CD45RA+ positively selected. These receptors came from a man aged 18 to 29 in good health.

The chain uses TRBV11-2 and TRBJ2-4; the D gene could be TRBD1 or TRBD2 (6 bases each). The germline gives CDR1 SGHAT, CDR2 FQNNGV. The CDR3 runs to 18 residues. Trimming shortened V by 5 bases and J by 0 bases, and 20 bases separated the two germline ends. CDR3 nucleotides: TGTGCCAGCAGCCACACGGGGGCAGCGCGACTAGCCAAAAACATTCAGTACTTC. As protein: CASSHTGAARLAKNIQYF.

The chain uses TRBV16 and TRBJ1-1; D might be TRBD1 (5 bases). Germline CDR1 reads KGHSY; CDR2 reads FQNENV. This CDR3 region has 15 residues. V was shortened by 3 bases and J by 10 bases, with 21 bases between the two germline ends. The CDR3 spells CASSHRDGVKRGAFF. The CDR3 DNA follows: TGTGCCAGCAGCCATAGGGACGGCGTTAAAAGAGGAGCTTTCTTT.

This clone was picked up one time. The chain employs TRBV6-1 and TRBJ1-3, with D uncertain. Germline values: CDR1 MNHNS, CDR2 SASEGT. The length of the CDR3 is 18 residues. Trimming pared 4 bases from V and 3 bases from J, leaving 22 bases between. This CDR3 is CASSGTKTAREGGNTIYF. CDR3 coding DNA: TGTGCCAGCAGTGGGACGAAAACAGCCCGGGAAGGTGGAAACACCATATATTTT.

The chain links TRBV6-1 to TRBJ2-5; perhaps TRBD1 as D (6 bases). V lost 7 bases and J 2 bases, leaving 17 bases between the germline ends. This CDR3 contains 15 residues. Germline V CDR1 and CDR2: MNHNS, SASEGT. Here the CDR3 reads CASTAIPGQQETQYF. DNA of the CDR3: TGTGCCAGCACCGCCATTCCTGGACAGCAAGAGACCCAGTACTTC.

Turning to this clone: This may be a read error: a much more frequent sequence differs by one nucleotide. The sample holds other DNA sequences that translate to the same CDR3. The chain uses TRBV5-1 and TRBJ1-2, with a tentative D call TRBD1 (6 bases). Germline CDR1 SGHRS, CDR2 YFSETQ. Trimming cost V 3 bases and J 3 bases, with 9 bases left between them. The CDR3 covers 13 residues. CDR3 nucleotide sequence: TGCGCCAGCAGCTCGTCAGGGGACTATGGCTACACCTTC. This gives the protein CASSSSGDYGYTF.